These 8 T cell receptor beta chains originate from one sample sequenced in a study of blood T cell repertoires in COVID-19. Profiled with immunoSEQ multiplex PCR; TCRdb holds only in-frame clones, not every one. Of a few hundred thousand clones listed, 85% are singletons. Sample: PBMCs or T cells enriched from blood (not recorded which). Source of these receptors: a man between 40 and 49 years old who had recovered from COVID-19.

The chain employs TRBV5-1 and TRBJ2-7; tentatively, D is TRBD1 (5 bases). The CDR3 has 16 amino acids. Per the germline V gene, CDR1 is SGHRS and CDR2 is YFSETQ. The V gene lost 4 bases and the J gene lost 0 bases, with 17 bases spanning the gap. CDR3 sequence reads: CASSQSRDSPSYEQYF. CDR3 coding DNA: TGCGCCAGCAGCCAAAGCAGGGATTCGCCCTCCTACGAGCAGTACTTC. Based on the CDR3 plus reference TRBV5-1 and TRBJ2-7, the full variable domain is KAGVTQTPRYLIKTRGQQVTLSCSPISGHRSVSWYQQTPGQGLQFLFEYFSETQRNKGNFPGRFSGRQFSNSRSEMNVSTLELGDSALYLCASSQSRDSPSYEQYFGPGTRLTVT.

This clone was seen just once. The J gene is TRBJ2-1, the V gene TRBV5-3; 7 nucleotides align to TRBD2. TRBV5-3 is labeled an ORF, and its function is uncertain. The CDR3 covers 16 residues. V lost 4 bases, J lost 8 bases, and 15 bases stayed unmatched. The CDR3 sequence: CARSPPSGRREHEQFF. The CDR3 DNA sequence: TGTGCCAGAAGCCCCCCATCGGGACGGCGGGAGCATGAGCAGTTCTTC.

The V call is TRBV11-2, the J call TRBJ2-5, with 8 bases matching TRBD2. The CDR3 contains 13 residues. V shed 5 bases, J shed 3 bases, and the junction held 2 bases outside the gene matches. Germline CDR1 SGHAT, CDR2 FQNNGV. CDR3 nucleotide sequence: TGTGCCAGCAGCCGGGGGGGTGAAGAGACCCAGTACTTC. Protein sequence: CASSRGGEETQYF.

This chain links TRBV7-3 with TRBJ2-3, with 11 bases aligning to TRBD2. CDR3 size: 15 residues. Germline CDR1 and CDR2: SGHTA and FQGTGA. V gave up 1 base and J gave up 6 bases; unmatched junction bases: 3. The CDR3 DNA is TGTGCCAGCAGCTTAAGACTAGCGGGAAGTGATACGCAGTATTTT. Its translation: CASSLRLAGSDTQYF. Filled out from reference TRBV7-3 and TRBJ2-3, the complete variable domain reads GAGVSQTPSNKVTEKGKYVELRCDPISGHTALYWYRQSLGQGPEFLIYFQGTGAADDSGLPNDRFFAVRPEGSVSTLKIQRTERGDSAVYLCASSLRLAGSDTQYFGPGTRLTVL.

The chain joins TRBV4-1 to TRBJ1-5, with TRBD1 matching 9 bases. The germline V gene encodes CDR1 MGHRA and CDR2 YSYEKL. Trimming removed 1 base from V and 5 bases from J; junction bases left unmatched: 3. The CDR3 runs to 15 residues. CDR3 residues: CASSQGTGEHQPQHF. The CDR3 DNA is TGCGCCAGCAGCCAAGGGACAGGGGAGCATCAGCCCCAGCATTTT.

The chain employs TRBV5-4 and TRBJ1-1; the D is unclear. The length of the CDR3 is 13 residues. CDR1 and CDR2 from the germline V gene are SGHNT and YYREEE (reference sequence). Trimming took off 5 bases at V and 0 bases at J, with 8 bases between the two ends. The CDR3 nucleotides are TGTGCCAGCAGTAGTACTCTGAACACTGAAGCTTTCTTT. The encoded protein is CASSSTLNTEAFF.

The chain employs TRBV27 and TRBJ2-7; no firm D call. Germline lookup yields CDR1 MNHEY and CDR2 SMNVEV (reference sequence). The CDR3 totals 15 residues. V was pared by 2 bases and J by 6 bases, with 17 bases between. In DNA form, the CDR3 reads TGTGCCAGCAGTTTAAGAAACGCCCTCACGGTCGAGCAGTACTTC. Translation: CASSLRNALTVEQYF.

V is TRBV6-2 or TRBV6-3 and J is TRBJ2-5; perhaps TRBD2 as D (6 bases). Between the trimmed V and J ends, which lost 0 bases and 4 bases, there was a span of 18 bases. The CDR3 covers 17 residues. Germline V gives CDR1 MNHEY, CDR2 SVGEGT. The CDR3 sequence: CASSYSELELRGETQYF. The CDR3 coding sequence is TGTGCCAGCAGTTACTCGGAACTCGAATTGCGGGGAGAGACCCAGTACTTC.